Listed here are 25 T cell receptor beta chains from one sample, sequenced in a study of monozygotic twins with cystic fibrosis. Sequenced by immunoSEQ multiplex PCR; TCRdb stores in-frame clones only, minus some. The sample consists of around 27,000 clones, about nine tenths of them appearing once. Specimen: blood. The receptors were gathered from a girl under 10 years old with cystic fibrosis.

The chain recombines TRBV19 with TRBJ2-2, with TRBD2 as a possible D gene (6 bases). The germline V and J ends were trimmed by 1 base and 6 bases, with 12 bases remaining between them. From germline, CDR1 is LNHDA and CDR2 SQIVND (reference sequence). The CDR3 sequence is 15 residues long. CDR3 loop: CASSIVGGVAGELFF. The CDR3 DNA reads as TGTGCCAGTAGTATAGTGGGAGGAGTGGCCGGGGAGCTGTTTTTT.

The chain joins TRBV6-5 to TRBJ1-1, with a possible D match to TRBD1 (5 bases). There are 13 residues in the CDR3. The germline V gene has CDR1 MNHEY and CDR2 SVGAGI. The germline V and J ends were trimmed by 4 bases and 1 base, with 7 bases remaining between them. In DNA form, the CDR3 reads TGTGCCAGCAGTTCCGACAGGAACACTGAAGCTTTCTTT. This codes for CASSSDRNTEAFF.

The rearrangement uses TRBV29-1 and TRBJ1-4; D possibly corresponds to TRBD1 (6 bases). V lost 0 bases and J lost 3, with 14 bases in between. The length of the CDR3 is 16 residues. From germline, CDR1 is SQVTM and CDR2 ANQGSEA. The CDR3 here is CSVEDLRTAPNEKLFF. CDR3 in DNA: TGCAGCGTTGAAGATCTTCGGACAGCTCCTAATGAAAAACTGTTTTTT.

V usage is TRBV18 and J usage is TRBJ2-7; no reliable D call. Per germline, CDR1 KGHSH and CDR2 LQKENI. Trimming stripped 2 bases from V and 0 bases from J, with 11 bases between. The CDR3 runs 15 residues. CDR3 loop: CASSPSPAYSYEQYF. The CDR3 coding sequence is TGTGCCAGCTCACCATCCCCGGCGTACTCCTACGAGCAGTACTTC.

The chain combines TRBV30 with TRBJ2-5; 7 positions agree with TRBD1. Trimming cost V 5 bases and J 0 bases; bases outside gene matches: 9. The CDR3 has 15 residues. Germline V gene lookup returns CDR1 GTSNPN and CDR2 SVGIG (reference sequence). The CDR3 is CAWWNDRAHQETQYF. The DNA of the CDR3 is TGTGCCTGGTGGAACGACAGGGCCCACCAAGAGACCCAGTACTTC.

This chain connects TRBV7-2 to TRBJ2-7; perhaps TRBD1 as D (6 bases). CDR3 length: 15 amino acids. CDR1 is SGHTA, CDR2 FQGNSA, per germline. Trimming removed 8 bases at V and 5 bases at J, with 22 bases between. As DNA, the CDR3 is TGTGCCAGCGGATTAGTTGGGCAGGGGCGGAACGAGCAGTACTTC. Protein sequence: CASGLVGQGRNEQYF.

This clone was seen only once. The V call is TRBV6-5, the J call TRBJ1-3; 8 positions match TRBD1. The V segment lost 5 bases and the J segment 4 bases; nucleotides outside the gene matches: 7. The CDR3 length is 15 residues. Germline assignment: CDR1 MNHEY and CDR2 SVGAGI. The CDR3 region is CASSRTGPRGNTIYF. The CDR3 nucleotides read TGTGCCAGCAGTCGGACAGGGCCTAGGGGAAACACCATATATTTT.

This chain joins TRBV15 and TRBJ1-2, with TRBD1 as a possible D gene (6 bases). The CDR3 is 15 residues long. Trimming stripped 3 bases from V and 4 bases from J, with 15 bases between. Germline assignment: CDR1 LNHNV and CDR2 YYDKDF (reference sequence). CDR3 protein: CATSRVQGKGYGYTF. CDR3 nucleotides: TGTGCCACCAGCAGGGTTCAGGGGAAAGGCTATGGCTACACCTTC.

The chain links TRBV13 to TRBJ1-6, with D perhaps TRBD1 (6 bases). Germline loops: CDR1 PRHDT, CDR2 FYEKMQ (reference sequence). The CDR3 covers 20 residues. With 1 base removed from V and 7 bases from J, the gap between germline ends came to 26 bases. The CDR3 loop reads CASSLAGGGETVRRNSPLHF. DNA of the CDR3: TGTGCCAGCAGCTTAGCCGGAGGGGGGGAGACGGTCCGGCGGAATTCACCCCTCCACTTT.

This chain joins TRBV15 and TRBJ2-3; D gene ambiguous. In germline, CDR1 is LNHNV, CDR2 YYDKDF (reference sequence). The CDR3 has 14 amino acids. V was shortened by 1 base and J by 2 bases, with 7 bases between the two germline ends. The CDR3, as DNA: TGTGCCACCAGCAGAGGGTCCGCCACAGATACGCAGTATTTT. Translation: CATSRGSATDTQYF.

With regard to this clone: Its ends do not fully match the called genes, so a read error is possible. The V call is TRBV9, the J call TRBJ2-5; 8 bases agree with TRBD2. Germline-derived CDR1 and CDR2 are SGDLS and YYNGEE. The CDR3 extends over 16 amino acids. CDR3 bases: TGTGCCAGCAGCGTAGGGGTAGCGGGGTGGCAAGAGTCCCAGTACTTC. The encoded protein is CASSVGVAGWQESQYF.

This clone was recorded a few times. The chain is built from TRBV19 and TRBJ1-1; D is ambiguous. V dropped 3 bases and J dropped 3 bases, with 11 bases sitting between them. The CDR3 has 14 residues. Germline CDR1 and CDR2: LNHDA and SQIVND (reference sequence). CDR3 sequence (DNA): TGTGCCAGTAGTATGGGAGGAGGGCACACTGAAGCTTTCTTT. The encoded protein is CASSMGGGHTEAFF.

The chain combines TRBV7-2 with TRBJ2-2; D not certain. The CDR3 is made up of 12 amino acids. Germline-derived CDR1 and CDR2 are SGHTA and FQGNSA. Between the trimmed V and J ends, which lost 2 bases and 7 bases, there was a span of 5 bases. CDR3 DNA sequence: TGTGCCAGCAGCTTAACGATCGGGGAGCTGTTTTTT. Its protein is CASSLTIGELFF.

The chain carries TRBV7-2 and TRBJ2-7; 7 nucleotides agree with TRBD1. Germline V gene sequence: CDR1 SGHTA, CDR2 FQGNSA. The V and J ends lost 5 bases and 4 bases, in that order; junction bases with no gene match: 2. The CDR3 consists of 12 residues. As DNA, the CDR3 is TGTGCCAGCAGCCGACAGGGTTACGAGCAGTACTTC. This gives the protein CASSRQGYEQYF.

The chain joins TRBV7-9 to TRBJ2-7; 8 bases map to TRBD2. The V gene's germline CDR1 is SEHNR and CDR2 FQNEAQ (reference sequence). The CDR3 has 15 amino acids. V was pared by 1 base and J by 4 bases, with 6 bases of the junction left unmatched. The CDR3 reads CASSLGSGGKYEQYF. CDR3 DNA: TGTGCCAGCAGCTTAGGTTCGGGGGGGAAGTACGAGCAGTACTTC.

The chain recombines TRBV10-2 with TRBJ2-1, with D possibly matching TRBD2 (5 bases). The CDR3 sequence is 13 residues long. V was shortened by 8 bases and J by 5 bases, with 13 bases between the two germline ends. Germline lookup yields CDR1 WSHSY and CDR2 SAAADI. DNA for the CDR3: TGCGCCAGCTCGTCGGGGAGTGACAATGAGCAGTTCTTC. Protein product: CASSSGSDNEQFF.

This clone has only one observation. CDR3 bases: TGTGCCAGCAGCTCAGCGGGGGGAGGAGAGACCCAGTACTTC. It is translated as CASSSAGGGETQYF. The chain links TRBV7-2 to TRBJ2-5; the match to TRBD2 covers 9 bases. This CDR3 is 14 amino acids long. CDR1 and CDR2 from the germline V gene are SGHTA and FQGNSA. J gave up 4 bases and V 4 bases, and 4 bases lay outside the gene matches.

The chain recombines TRBV29-1 with TRBJ1-2; TRBD1 agrees at 10 bases. J lost 4 bases, V lost 7 bases, and 6 bases had no gene match. Germline values: CDR1 SQVTM, CDR2 ANQGSEA. There are 13 residues in the CDR3. CDR3 DNA: TGCAGCGCATCGACAGGGGGCGGCTATGGCTACACCTTC. It yields the protein CSASTGGGYGYTF.

The chain is built from TRBV19 and TRBJ1-2, with D unclear. The germline V gene has CDR1 LNHDA and CDR2 SQIVND (reference sequence). V was pared by 5 bases and J by 5 bases, with 12 bases between. CDR3 length: 13 residues. CDR3 in amino acids: CASSVYGRYGYTF. The CDR3 DNA follows: TGTGCCAGTAGTGTATATGGGCGGTATGGCTACACCTTC.

This clone was detected only a few times. The chain recombines TRBV6-5 with TRBJ1-1, with 8 bases matching TRBD1. CDR1 is MNHEY, CDR2 SVGAGI, per germline. The CDR3 is made up of 14 amino acids. Unmatched junction bases numbered 11, after V lost 6 bases and J lost 8 bases. CDR3 residues: CASSIDRGVKEAFF. The CDR3 bases are TGTGCCAGCAGCATCGACAGGGGAGTGAAAGAAGCTTTCTTT.

The chain has TRBV7-6 and TRBJ1-2; D gene ambiguous. Germline V gene data show CDR1 as SGHVS and CDR2 as FNYEAQ. This CDR3 contains 15 residues. The germline V and J ends were trimmed by 2 bases and 4 bases, with 14 bases remaining between them. The CDR3 is CASSLLIPGSYGYTF. The CDR3 bases are TGTGCCAGCAGCTTATTGATCCCGGGGAGCTATGGCTACACCTTC.

This chain links TRBV4-1 with TRBJ2-5; 12 nucleotides match TRBD2. The CDR3 runs to 16 residues. CDR1 and CDR2 (germline): MGHRA, YSYEKL. Unmatched junction bases numbered 6, after V lost 5 bases and J lost 2 bases. As DNA, the CDR3 is TGCGCCAGCAGCAACGGACTAGCGGGGAATCAAGAGACCCAGTACTTC. Protein sequence: CASSNGLAGNQETQYF.

V and J are TRBV14 and TRBJ1-3; D ambiguous. Germline values: CDR1 SGHDN, CDR2 FVKESK. V dropped 4 bases and J dropped 0 bases, with 7 bases sitting between them. This CDR3 region has 14 residues. The CDR3 DNA reads as TGTGCCAGCAGCCTTACGCTCTCTGGAAACACCATATATTTT. Its protein is CASSLTLSGNTIYF.

This sequence joins TRBV2 and TRBJ2-7; D is perhaps TRBD2 (6 bases). The V and J ends lost 7 bases and 2 bases respectively, with 21 bases between them. The CDR3 is made up of 16 amino acids. The V gene's germline CDR1 is SNHLY and CDR2 FYNNEI. The chain's CDR3 is CASTEMAGLITYEQYF. CDR3 nucleotides: TGTGCCAGCACCGAAATGGCGGGACTCATCACCTACGAGCAGTACTTC.

There are a few counts of this clone. This rearrangement joins TRBV18 to TRBJ2-7, with TRBD2 identical over 11 bases. The CDR3 runs to 16 residues. V shed 3 bases, J shed 2 bases, and the junction held 6 bases outside the gene matches. CDR1 KGHSH and CDR2 LQKENI come from the germline V gene. CDR3 amino acids: CASSPGLAVSPYEQYF. Here the CDR3 DNA reads TGTGCCAGCTCACCGGGACTAGCGGTCTCCCCCTACGAGCAGTACTTC.